A single sample gave rise to the 10 T cell receptor beta chains below, sequenced in a study of PD-1 blockade in mismatch repair-deficient tumors (TCRdb year 2017). Receptor amplification or capture employed the immunoSEQ multiplex PCR assay. Here the immuneACCESS table is served through TCRdb, limited to in-frame sequences with V and J called. Missing clones are a known gap in these copies; in checked studies unresolved V genes cover under half, and the rest lacks a known reason. The table for this sample lists about 130,000 clones; about nine tenths of them were counted only once. The ten biggest clones cover about 10% of the sample. This material consisted of peripheral blood, taken roughly 70 weeks after starting pembrolizumab. The receptors derive from an adult with mismatch repair-deficient cancer.

J is TRBJ2-7 and V is TRBV29-1, with D perhaps given as TRBD1 or TRBD2 (5 bases each). The CDR3 loop spans 14 amino acids. CDR1 SQVTM and CDR2 ANQGSEA come from the germline V gene. V was clipped by 3 bases and J by 4 bases, with 16 bases between them. CDR3 in DNA: TGCAGCGTTGAGGGGGTGGGCAGCGAATACGAGCAGTACTTC. Encoded protein: CSVEGVGSEYEQYF.

The chain combines TRBV14 with TRBJ1-1; D is ambiguous. V lost 1 base to trimming and J lost 10 bases, with 7 bases between them. The CDR3 spans 11 residues. Looked up from germline, CDR1 is SGHDN and CDR2 is FVKESK. CDR3 bases: TGTGCCAGCAGCCAAGGACGGGGAGCTTTCTTT. It yields the protein CASSQGRGAFF.

This chain links TRBV27 with TRBJ2-5; the D call may be TRBD1 or TRBD2 (5 bases each). Germline-derived CDR1 and CDR2 are MNHEY and SMNVEV (reference sequence). Trimming took 6 bases from V and 3 from J, leaving 20 bases between them. CDR3 length equals 16 residues. The CDR3 region is CASRQRTGTDKETQYF. The CDR3 DNA is TGTGCCAGCAGACAGAGAACCGGGACGGACAAAGAGACCCAGTACTTC.

V usage is TRBV6-5 and J usage is TRBJ2-7; D gene ambiguous. In germline, CDR1 is MNHEY, CDR2 SVGAGI. The CDR3 contains 13 residues. V shed 4 bases and J shed 7 bases, with 14 bases lying between them. Here the CDR3 DNA reads TGTGCCAGCAGTTCGACCAGGCCGGGTGAGCAGTACTTC. It yields the protein CASSSTRPGEQYF.

This clone showed up just once. The V gene is TRBV6-1, the J gene TRBJ2-5; a weak D match, TRBD1 (6 bases). V was trimmed by 1 base and J by 5 bases, leaving 14 bases between them. Germline V gene lookup returns CDR1 MNHNS and CDR2 SASEGT. The CDR3 sequence is 15 residues long. Written as DNA, the CDR3 is TGTGCCAGCAGTGAAGTCACAACAGGGCTTGAGACCCAGTACTTC. Protein sequence: CASSEVTTGLETQYF.

The chain couples TRBV4-2 to TRBJ2-3, with 13 nucleotides matching TRBD2. The CDR3 is made up of 16 amino acids. Germline V CDR1 and CDR2: LGHNA, YNFKEQ. V lost 2 bases to trimming and J lost 5 bases; unmatched junction nucleotides: 4. The CDR3 DNA follows: TGTGCCAGCAGCCAATCGGGGACTAGCGGGATAGATACGCAGTATTTT. Residues: CASSQSGTSGIDTQYF.

The rearrangement joins TRBV7-3 to TRBJ2-3; 11 nucleotides line up with TRBD2. CDR1 SGHTA and CDR2 FQGTGA come from the germline V gene. The V and J ends lost 4 bases and 4 bases, in that order; junction bases with no gene match: 4. The CDR3 length is 15 residues. Written as DNA, the CDR3 is TGTGCCAGCAGCTCGACTAGCGGGAAGGCAGATACGCAGTATTTT. This codes for CASSSTSGKADTQYF.

This clone was picked up one time. V and J are TRBV7-9 and TRBJ1-5, with D perhaps TRBD1 (5 bases). The V end was cut by 0 bases, the J end by 4 bases, with 7 bases between. Germline V gene lookup returns CDR1 SEHNR and CDR2 FQNEAQ (reference sequence). This CDR3 is built from 14 residues. CDR3 loop: CASSLAGLNQPQHF. In nucleotides, the CDR3 is TGTGCCAGCAGCTTAGCGGGGCTGAATCAGCCCCAGCATTTT.

The chain links TRBV7-2 to TRBJ2-7, with TRBD1 matching over 9 bases. The CDR3 spans 15 residues. Germline V gives CDR1 SGHTA, CDR2 FQGNSA. V gave up 5 bases and J gave up 1 base; unmatched junction bases: 6. CDR3 in amino acids: CASSPGQGPSYEQYF. CDR3 DNA sequence: TGTGCCAGCAGCCCTGGACAGGGGCCGTCCTACGAGCAGTACTTC. Drawing the rest from reference TRBV7-2 and TRBJ2-7, the complete variable domain is GAGVSQSPSNKVTEKGKDVELRCDPISGHTALYWYRQSLGQGLEFLIYFQGNSAPDKSGLPSDRFSAERTGGSVSTLTIQRTQQEDSAVYLCASSPGQGPSYEQYFGPGTRLTVT.

A single count supports this clone. The chain combines TRBV28 with TRBJ2-7; D is ambiguous. The length of the CDR3 is 14 residues. Per germline, CDR1 MDHEN and CDR2 SYDVKM. Trimming left V 6 bases short and J 4 bases short, with 16 bases between. The CDR3 loop reads CASSPRRVPYEQYF. As DNA, the CDR3 is TGTGCCAGCAGCCCTAGAAGGGTCCCTTACGAGCAGTACTTC.